These T cell receptor beta chains were read from a single sample in a study of lymphopenia after photon versus proton radiotherapy. TCRdb keeps only in-frame clones here, not all; method: immunoSEQ multiplex PCR. Of 20,000 to 25,000 clones in the sample, about 85% were seen once. Here the sequenced sample was peripheral blood, taken from a patient treated with photon-based radiotherapy. The receptors originated from a man aged 60 to 75 with pancreatic cancer. Both conserved end residues are part of each CDR3. Fields, in order: D gene, J gene, clone size, V gene, CDR3 DNA, CDR3 protein. D genes are given only for firm matches. A clone size is listed for some rows: how often the clone was seen (once, few, many), or a class if it is expanded.

D gene: TRBD1; J gene: TRBJ1-4; clone size: -; V gene: TRBV11-1; CDR3 DNA: TGTGCCAGCAGCCACGGGACAGTTGAAAAACTGTTTTTT; CDR3 protein: CASSHGTVEKLFF
D gene: TRBD1; J gene: TRBJ2-7; clone size: -; V gene: TRBV5-1; CDR3 DNA: TGCGCCAGCAGCCCGGGACAGGTTGAGTACTTC; CDR3 protein: CASSPGQVEYF
D gene: TRBD2; J gene: TRBJ2-7; clone size: -; V gene: TRBV14; CDR3 DNA: TGTGCCGGCAGCCCCTGGACTAGCGGGGGCCTTTCCTACGAGCAGTACTTC; CDR3 protein: CAGSPWTSGGLSYEQYF
D gene: TRBD2; J gene: TRBJ2-1; clone size: -; V gene: TRBV6-5; CDR3 DNA: TGTGCCAGCAGCTCCCATAGCGGGGGTCGGGATGAGCAGTTCTTC; CDR3 protein: CASSSHSGGRDEQFF
D gene: TRBD2; J gene: TRBJ2-7; clone size: -; V gene: TRBV5-1; CDR3 DNA: TGCGCCAGCAGCTTGATGCCTAGCGGGGGGGCCGTATACGAGCAGTACTTC; CDR3 protein: CASSLMPSGGAVYEQYF
D gene: -; J gene: TRBJ2-7; clone size: -; V gene: TRBV4-3; CDR3 DNA: TGCGCCAGCAGCCTCACGAGAGGGGGGCCCTACGAGCAGTACTTC; CDR3 protein: CASSLTRGGPYEQYF
D gene: TRBD2; J gene: TRBJ2-5; clone size: -; V gene: TRBV11-2; CDR3 DNA: TGTGCCAGCAGCAATGGACTAGCGGGGGAGCTAATGACCCAGTACTTC; CDR3 protein: CASSNGLAGELMTQYF
D gene: TRBD1; J gene: TRBJ1-4; clone size: -; V gene: TRBV29-1; CDR3 DNA: TGCAGCGTTACAACAGGGGGGTTGAATGAAAAACTGTTTTTT; CDR3 protein: CSVTTGGLNEKLFF
D gene: TRBD2; J gene: TRBJ2-7; clone size: -; V gene: TRBV7-2; CDR3 DNA: TGTGCCAGCAGCCCCCAGCGGGGGGGATCCTACGAGCAGTACTTC; CDR3 protein: CASSPQRGGSYEQYF
D gene: -; J gene: TRBJ1-1; clone size: -; V gene: TRBV4-1; CDR3 DNA: TGCGCCAGCAGCCCCGGAGGGGGTGGTAAAAGGATGAACACTGAAGCTTTCTTT; CDR3 protein: CASSPGGGGKRMNTEAFF
D gene: TRBD1; J gene: TRBJ1-5; clone size: once; V gene: TRBV18; CDR3 DNA: TGTGCCAGCTCACCTAGTCGCGTCAGGGGGCCCCAATCGCAGCCCCAGCATTTT; CDR3 protein: CASSPSRVRGPQSQPQHF
D gene: -; J gene: TRBJ1-6; clone size: -; V gene: TRBV6-5; CDR3 DNA: TGTGCCAGCAGACCACAGGAATATAATTCACCCCTCCACTTT; CDR3 protein: CASRPQEYNSPLHF
D gene: TRBD1; J gene: TRBJ2-2; clone size: -; V gene: TRBV10-1; CDR3 DNA: TGCGCCACCTCCGGGACAGGGAACACCGGGGAGCTGTTTTTT; CDR3 protein: CATSGTGNTGELFF
D gene: TRBD1; J gene: TRBJ1-3; clone size: -; V gene: TRBV30; CDR3 DNA: TGTGCCTGGAGTGTACCGGGGACAGGGGCCAGAAACACCATATATTTT; CDR3 protein: CAWSVPGTGARNTIYF
D gene: TRBD1; J gene: TRBJ1-2; clone size: once; V gene: TRBV5-1; CDR3 DNA: TGCGCCAGCAGGGATTTGGGACAGGGTCACTACACCTTC; CDR3 protein: CASRDLGQGHYTF
D gene: -; J gene: TRBJ2-7; clone size: -; V gene: TRBV4-2; CDR3 DNA: TGTGCCAGCAGCCAAGACCGTCCAAGCGACGAGCAGTACTTC; CDR3 protein: CASSQDRPSDEQYF